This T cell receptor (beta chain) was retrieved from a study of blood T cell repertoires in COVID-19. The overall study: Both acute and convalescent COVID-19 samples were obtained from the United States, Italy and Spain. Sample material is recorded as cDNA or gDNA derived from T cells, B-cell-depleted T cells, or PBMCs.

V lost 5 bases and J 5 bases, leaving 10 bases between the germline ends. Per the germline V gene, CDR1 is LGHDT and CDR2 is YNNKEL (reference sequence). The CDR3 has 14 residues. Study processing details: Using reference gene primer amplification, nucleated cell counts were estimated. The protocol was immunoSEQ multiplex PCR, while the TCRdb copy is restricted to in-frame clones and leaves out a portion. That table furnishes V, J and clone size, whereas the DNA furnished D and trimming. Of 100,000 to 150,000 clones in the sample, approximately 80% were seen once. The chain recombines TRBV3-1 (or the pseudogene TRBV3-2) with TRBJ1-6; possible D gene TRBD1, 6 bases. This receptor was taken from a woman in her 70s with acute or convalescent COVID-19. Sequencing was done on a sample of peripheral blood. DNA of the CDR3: TGTGCCAGCAGCTGGGGACACAATAATTCACCCCTCCACTTT. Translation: CASSWGHNNSPLHF.